This T cell receptor beta chain derives from a study of PD-L1 blockade in urothelial cancer. TCR analog templates of synthetic origin were spiked into each PCR. Assay: immunoSEQ multiplex PCR; the TCRdb copy retains only in-frame clones and omits some. The sample consists of about 50,000 clones, roughly 80% of them appearing once. The CDR3 is made up of 16 amino acids. The V end lost 3 bases, the J end lost 4 bases, and 15 bases lay between the germline ends. In germline, CDR1 is LNHDA, CDR2 SQIVND (reference sequence). Time point indicated: peripheral blood 6 weeks after treatment start. The sample here was PBMCs, taken around atezolizumab (anti-PD-L1) treatment. The clonotype was recovered from a man aged 70 or older with urothelial cancer. The chain uses TRBV19 and TRBJ2-2, with a weak D call TRBD1 (6 bases). CDR3 region: CASSMRSQGTTGELFF. CDR3 in DNA: TGTGCCAGTAGTATGAGGAGTCAGGGGACCACCGGGGAGCTGTTTTTT. Supplemented by reference TRBV19 and TRBJ2-2, the full variable domain reads DGGITQSPKYLFRKEGQNVTLSCEQNLNHDAMYWYRQDPGQGLRLIYYSQIVNDFQKGDIAEGYSVSREKKESFPLTVTSAQKNPTAFYLCASSMRSQGTTGELFFGEGSRLTVL.